What follows is one T cell receptor (beta chain) and its context. Its antigen is as yet unknown. With a J-beta primer mix and a sample-barcoded 5' primer, a second PCR ran roughly 7 to 11 cycles. Each cDNA molecule was tagged by a template-switch adaptor with 12 random nucleotides. Each CDR3 protein is one row after TCRdb ran MiXCR on the 5' RACE reads. The sample shows roughly 800,000 distinct CDR3 sequences, more than 45% of them seen only once. This record comes from a study of blood T cells in healthy people across ages. Study results and caveats: Getting older went along with TCR beta diversity per million T cells dropping roughly linearly.

This CDR3 is 15 amino acids long. The germline V gene has CDR1 MNHEY and CDR2 SVGAGI. V usage is TRBV6-5 and J usage is TRBJ2-5, with 12 bases matching TRBD2. The J call is uncertain, as TRBJ2-7 better fits the DNA end. The source material was blood. The clonotype originates from a man aged 30-40 years in good health. CDR3 DNA sequence: TGTGCCAGCAGGCGACTAGCGGGAGTCTTCTACGAGCAGTACTTC. Translated: CASRRLAGVFYEQYF.